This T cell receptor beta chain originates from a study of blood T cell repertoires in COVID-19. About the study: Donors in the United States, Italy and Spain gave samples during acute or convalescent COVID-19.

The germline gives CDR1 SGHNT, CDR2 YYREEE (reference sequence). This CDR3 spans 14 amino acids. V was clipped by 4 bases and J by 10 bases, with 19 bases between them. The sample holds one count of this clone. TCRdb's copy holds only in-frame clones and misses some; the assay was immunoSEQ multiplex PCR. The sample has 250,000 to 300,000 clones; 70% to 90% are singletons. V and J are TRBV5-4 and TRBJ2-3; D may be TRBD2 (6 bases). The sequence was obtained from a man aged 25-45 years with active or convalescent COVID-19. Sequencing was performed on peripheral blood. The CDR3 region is CASSIPTTSDAQYF. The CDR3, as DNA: TGTGCCAGCAGCATTCCAACGACTAGTGATGCGCAGTATTTT.